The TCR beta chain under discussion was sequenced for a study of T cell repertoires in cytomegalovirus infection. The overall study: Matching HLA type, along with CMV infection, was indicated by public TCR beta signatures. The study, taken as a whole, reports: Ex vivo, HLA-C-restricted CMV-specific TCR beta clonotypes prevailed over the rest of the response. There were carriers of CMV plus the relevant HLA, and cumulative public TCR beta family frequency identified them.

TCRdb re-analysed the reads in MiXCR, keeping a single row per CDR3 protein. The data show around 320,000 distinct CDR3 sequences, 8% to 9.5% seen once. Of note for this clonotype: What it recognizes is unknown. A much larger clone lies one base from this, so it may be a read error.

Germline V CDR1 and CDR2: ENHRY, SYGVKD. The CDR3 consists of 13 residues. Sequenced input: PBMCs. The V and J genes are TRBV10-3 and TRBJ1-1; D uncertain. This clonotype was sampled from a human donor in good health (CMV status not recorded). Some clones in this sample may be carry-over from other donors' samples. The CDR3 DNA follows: TGTGCCATCAGTGAGGAAGCTAACACTGAAGCTTACTTT. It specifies CAISEEANTEAYF.